This TCR beta chain is drawn from a study of blood T cell repertoires in COVID-19 (dated by TCRdb to about 2020). For the study in its entirety: The collaborator samples originated in the United States, Italy and Spain and spanned the acute and convalescent phases of COVID-19. The prospective study material was composed of cDNA or gDNA derived from T cells, B-cell-depleted T cells, or PBMCs. The dataset comprised deeply sampled blood TCRbeta repertoires from subjects exposed to, actively infected with, or recovered from COVID-19. The repertoires were released in a freely available public database meant as a resource for research on the immune response to SARS-CoV-2. The samples were drawn from two sources: the first 160 participants of the ongoing ImmuneRACE study, and 1,000 to 1,500 subjects contributed by 6 global collaborators. A de-identified subject ID, COVID-19 status, age in years and sex were almost always included in the sample metadata. Where available, HLA class I and class II types were obtained from metadata supplied by the sample provider rather than from assay-based typing. Study-wide findings and limitations: Clinical and demographic metadata were provided uncurated, with the amount varying by source and participant.

Whole blood was collected in K2EDTA tubes by collaborating institutions according to the institutions' own protocols. For TCRbeta analysis, collaborator samples were shipped as frozen whole blood, as isolated PBMCs, or as DNA extracted from either sample type. The CDR3 covers 14 residues, taking in both the cysteine and the phenylalanine. Only CDR3 DNA remains: 42 bases, in frame from the first base. Via the germline V gene (reference sequence), CDR1 is GTSNPN and CDR2 SVGIG. Trimming takes 3 bases from V and 8 bases from J, and the germline ends sit 19 bases apart. TCRbeta CDR3 regions were amplified from genomic DNA using the immunoSEQ Assay, a bias-controlled multiplex PCR. The source study handled its data this way. The number of nucleated cells in each sample was estimated from the amplification of reference gene primers within the assay. To quantify the absolute abundance of each unique TCRbeta CDR3 rearrangement, sequence reads were collapsed and filtered. For each sample, productive Simpson clonality was calculated by taking the square root of Simpson's diversity index across productive rearrangements. In its TCRdb copy, this immuneACCESS table keeps in-frame sequences only and misses some clones. Where compared with another copy, unresolved V genes explain less than half of these, and the others have no known cause. The DNA was the basis for D and trimming; V, J and clone size are from that table. The table for this sample lists approximately 200,000 clones; about four fifths of them were counted only once. 2% to 2.5% of the sample lies in the top ten.

As regards this clone: The specificity of this receptor is unknown. No base quality values were provided; no much bigger clone lies one nucleotide off.

Recombination linked TRBV30 to TRBJ1-2, with a weak D call of TRBD1 (5 bases match). This receptor was identified in a woman aged 60-75 years with acute or convalescent COVID-19. The specimen sequenced was peripheral blood. DNA sequence: TGTGCCTGGAGAACACCTCAGGGTTGGGGAGGCTACACCTTC. It is translated as CAWRTPQGWGGYTF.